The 5 T cell receptor beta chains listed next were all sequenced from one sample in a study of identical twins. TCRdb re-called the 5' RACE reads with MiXCR, one entry per CDR3 protein. The sample comprises roughly 570,000 distinct CDR3 sequences, over 8.5% of which are singletons, and roughly 3% rests with the top ten. The sample also formed part of further work on yellow fever vaccine responses in identical twins.

The sequenced sample consisted of PBMCs. The receptors were gathered from a woman aged 18-35 years in good health.

This clonotype was recorded at least ten times. The chain couples TRBV6-4 to TRBJ2-2; the D gene is possibly TRBD2 (7 bases). CDR3 size: 17 residues. Trimming took 3 bases from V and 3 from J, leaving 17 bases between them. The germline gives CDR1 MRHNA, CDR2 SNTAGT. In nucleotides, the CDR3 is TGTGCCAGCAGTGAAGGCGGCGGGGGCGCTTACACCGGGGAGCTGTTTTTT. This translates into CASSEGGGGAYTGELFF.

This clonotype was seen a few times. The gene calls are TRBV30 and TRBJ2-7; D remains ambiguous. CDR3 length: 11 residues. CDR1 and CDR2 from the germline V gene are GTSNPN and SVGIG (reference sequence). Trimming took off 0 bases at V and 2 bases at J, with 2 bases between the two ends. The CDR3 nucleotides are TGTGCCTGGAGTGTCGCCTACGAGCAGTACTTC. It translates to CAWSVAYEQYF.

This clonotype was picked up many times. The chain recombines TRBV6-2 or TRBV6-3 with TRBJ2-1, with D possibly matching TRBD1 (6 bases). The germline gives CDR1 MNHEY, CDR2 SVGEGT. Trimming stripped 1 base from V and 7 bases from J, with 23 bases between. This CDR3 comprises 18 residues. The CDR3 loop reads CASSYYRGGFVATNEQFF. DNA for the CDR3: TGTGCCAGCAGTTACTACAGAGGGGGTTTTGTTGCCACTAATGAGCAGTTCTTC.

This clonotype was counted only a few times. One end of the junction is discordant with germline, which a read error may explain. The chain has TRBV12-3 or TRBV12-4 and TRBJ2-2; D may be TRBD1 or TRBD2 (6 bases each). The CDR3 has 21 residues. The CDR3 here is CASSLAGLGRGHGVRTGELFF. The CDR3 nucleotides read TGTGCCAGCAGTCTAGCCGGCTTAGGGCGGGGACATGGGGTTCGCACCGGGGAGCTGTTTTTT.

This clonotype came up a few times. V usage is TRBV7-2 and J usage is TRBJ2-7; D unclear. The CDR3 spans 13 residues. CDR1 and CDR2 from the germline V gene are SGHTA and FQGNSA. V lost 5 bases, J lost 6 bases, and 14 bases lay in between. CDR3 coding DNA: TGTGCCAGCAGCCCCTCTAATTTATTCGAGCAGTACTTC. Translated, it gives CASSPSNLFEQYF.